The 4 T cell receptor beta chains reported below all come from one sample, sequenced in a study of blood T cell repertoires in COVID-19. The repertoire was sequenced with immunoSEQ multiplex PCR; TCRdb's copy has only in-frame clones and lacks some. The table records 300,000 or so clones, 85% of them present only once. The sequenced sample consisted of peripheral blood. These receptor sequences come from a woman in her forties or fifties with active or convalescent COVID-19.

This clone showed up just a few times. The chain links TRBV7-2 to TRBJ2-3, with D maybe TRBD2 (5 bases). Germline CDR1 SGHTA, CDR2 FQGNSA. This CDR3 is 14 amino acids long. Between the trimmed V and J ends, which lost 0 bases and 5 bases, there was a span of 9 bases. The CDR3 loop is CASSLAGAQDTQYF. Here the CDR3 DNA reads TGTGCCAGCAGCTTAGCGGGAGCTCAAGATACGCAGTATTTT.

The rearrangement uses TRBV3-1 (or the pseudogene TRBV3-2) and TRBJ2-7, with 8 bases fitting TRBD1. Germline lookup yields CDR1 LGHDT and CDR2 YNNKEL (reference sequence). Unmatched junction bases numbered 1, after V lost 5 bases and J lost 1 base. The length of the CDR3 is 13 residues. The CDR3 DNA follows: TGTGCCAGCAGCTGGACAGGGTCCTACGAGCAGTACTTC. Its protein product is CASSWTGSYEQYF.

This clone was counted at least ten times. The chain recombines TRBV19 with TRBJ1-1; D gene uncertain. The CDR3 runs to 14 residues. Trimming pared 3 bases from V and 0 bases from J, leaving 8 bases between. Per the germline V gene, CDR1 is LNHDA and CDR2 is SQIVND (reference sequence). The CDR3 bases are TGTGCCAGTAGTATCGACTCATTGAACACTGAAGCTTTCTTT. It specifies CASSIDSLNTEAFF.

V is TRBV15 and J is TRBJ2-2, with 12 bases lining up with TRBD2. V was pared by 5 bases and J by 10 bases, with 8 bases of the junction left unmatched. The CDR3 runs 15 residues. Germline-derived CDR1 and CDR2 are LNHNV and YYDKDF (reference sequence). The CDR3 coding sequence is TGTGCCACCAGCGGCGGGACTAGCGGGTTCCTGGAGCTGTTTTTT. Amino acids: CATSGGTSGFLELFF. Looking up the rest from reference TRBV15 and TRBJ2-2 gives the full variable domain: DAMVIQNPRYQVTQFGKPVTLSCSQTLNHNVMYWYQQKSSQAPKLLFHYYDKDFNNEADTPDNFQSRRPNTSFCFLDIRSPGLGDTAMYLCATSGGTSGFLELFFGEGSRLTVL.